This T cell receptor (beta chain) was sequenced during a study of response to subunit inactivated influenza vaccine. This clonotype was seen more than once but under ten times. Its cognate antigen is unknown. Study-level results: The authors offered the suggestion that each seasonal influenza vaccination recruits few new T cells.

Trimming took 5 bases from V and 6 from J; bases not matched to a gene: 9. The germline V gene has CDR1 SGHTA and CDR2 FQGNSA. The CDR3 is 15 amino acids. TCRdb itself ran the RT-PCR reads through MiXCR, one entry per CDR3 protein. The sample has more than 600,000 distinct CDR3 sequences; roughly 20% are singletons. The source is a man aged 45-65 years who received an inactivated influenza vaccine. The chain combines TRBV7-2 with TRBJ2-7, with 11 bases identical to TRBD2. The material sequenced was PBMCs from blood, taken around 5 days after vaccination. The CDR3 DNA reads TGTGCCAGCAGCCCTAGCGGGGGGCCGAATTCCGAGCAGTACTTC. It encodes CASSPSGGPNSEQYF.